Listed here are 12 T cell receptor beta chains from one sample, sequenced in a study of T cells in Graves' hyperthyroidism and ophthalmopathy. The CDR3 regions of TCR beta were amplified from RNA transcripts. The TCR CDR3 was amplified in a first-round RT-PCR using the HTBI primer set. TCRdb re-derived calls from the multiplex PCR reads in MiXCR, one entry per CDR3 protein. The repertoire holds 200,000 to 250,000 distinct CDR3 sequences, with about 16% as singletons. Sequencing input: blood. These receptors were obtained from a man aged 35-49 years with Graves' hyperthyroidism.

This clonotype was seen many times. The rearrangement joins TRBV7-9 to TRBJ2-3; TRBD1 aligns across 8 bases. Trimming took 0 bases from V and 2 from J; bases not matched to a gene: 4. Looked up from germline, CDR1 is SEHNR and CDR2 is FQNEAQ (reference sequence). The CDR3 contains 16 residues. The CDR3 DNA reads TGTGCCAGCAGCTTAGCCCGGACAGGGTCCACAGATACGCAGTATTTT. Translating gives CASSLARTGSTDTQYF. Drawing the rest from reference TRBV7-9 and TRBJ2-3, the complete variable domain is DTGVSQNPRHKITKRGQNVTFRCDPISEHNRLYWYRQTLGQGPEFLTYFQNEAQLEKSRLLSDRFSAERPKGSFSTLEIQRTEQGDSAMYLCASSLARTGSTDTQYFGPGTRLTVL.

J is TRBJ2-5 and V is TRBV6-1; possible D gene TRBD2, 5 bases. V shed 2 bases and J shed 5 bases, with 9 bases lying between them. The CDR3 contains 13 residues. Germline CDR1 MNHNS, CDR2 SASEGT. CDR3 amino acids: CASSESGGETQYF. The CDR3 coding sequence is TGTGCCAGCAGTGAATCCGGCGGGGAGACCCAGTACTTC.

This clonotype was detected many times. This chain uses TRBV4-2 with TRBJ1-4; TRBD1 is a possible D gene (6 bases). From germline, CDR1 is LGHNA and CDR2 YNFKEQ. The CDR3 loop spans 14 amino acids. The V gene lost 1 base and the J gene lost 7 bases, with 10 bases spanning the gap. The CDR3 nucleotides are TGTGCCAGCAGCCAAGGGCAGGGGACTGAAAAACTGTTTTTT. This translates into CASSQGQGTEKLFF.

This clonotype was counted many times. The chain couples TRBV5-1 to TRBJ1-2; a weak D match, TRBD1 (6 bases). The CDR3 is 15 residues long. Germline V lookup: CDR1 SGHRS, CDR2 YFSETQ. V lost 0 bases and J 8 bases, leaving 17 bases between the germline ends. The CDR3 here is CASSLAAGASGGYTF. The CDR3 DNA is TGCGCCAGCAGCTTGGCCGCGGGGGCGTCCGGGGGCTACACCTTC.

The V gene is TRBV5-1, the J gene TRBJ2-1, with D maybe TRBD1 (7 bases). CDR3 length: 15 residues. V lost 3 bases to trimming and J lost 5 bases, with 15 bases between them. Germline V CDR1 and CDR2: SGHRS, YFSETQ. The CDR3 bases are TGCGCCAGCAGCTATCAAGGGGGCGGGGACAATGAGCAGTTCTTC. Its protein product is CASSYQGGGDNEQFF.

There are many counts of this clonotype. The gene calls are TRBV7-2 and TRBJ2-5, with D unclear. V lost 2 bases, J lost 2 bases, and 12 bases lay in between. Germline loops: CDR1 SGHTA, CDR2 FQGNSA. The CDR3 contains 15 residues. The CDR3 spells CASSLTGWVQETQYF. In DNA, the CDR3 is TGTGCCAGCAGCTTAACTGGCTGGGTACAAGAGACCCAGTACTTC. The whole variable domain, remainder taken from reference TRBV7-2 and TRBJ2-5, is GAGVSQSPSNKVTEKGKDVELRCDPISGHTALYWYRQSLGQGLEFLIYFQGNSAPDKSGLPSDRFSAERTGGSVSTLTIQRTQQEDSAVYLCASSLTGWVQETQYFGPGTRLLVL.

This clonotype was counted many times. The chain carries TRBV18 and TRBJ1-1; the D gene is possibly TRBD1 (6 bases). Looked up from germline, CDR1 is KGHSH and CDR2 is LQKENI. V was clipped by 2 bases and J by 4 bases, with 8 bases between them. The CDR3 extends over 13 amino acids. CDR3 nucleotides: TGTGCCAGCTCACCAGACAGGTCCACTGAAGCTTTCTTT. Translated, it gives CASSPDRSTEAFF.

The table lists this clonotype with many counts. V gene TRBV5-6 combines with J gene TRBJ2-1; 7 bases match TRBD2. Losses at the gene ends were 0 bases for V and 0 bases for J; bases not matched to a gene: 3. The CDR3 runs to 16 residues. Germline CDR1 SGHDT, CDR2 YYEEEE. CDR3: CASSLVGGSSYNEQFF. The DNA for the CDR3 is TGTGCCAGCAGCTTGGTGGGGGGGAGCTCCTACAATGAGCAGTTCTTC.

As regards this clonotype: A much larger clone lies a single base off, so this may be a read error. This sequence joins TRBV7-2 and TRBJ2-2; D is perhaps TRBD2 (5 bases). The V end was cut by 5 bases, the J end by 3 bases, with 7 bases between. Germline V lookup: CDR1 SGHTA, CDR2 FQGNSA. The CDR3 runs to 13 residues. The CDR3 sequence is CASSRGYTGELFF. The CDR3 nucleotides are TGTGCCAGCAGCCGAGGGTACACCGGGGAGCTGTTTTTT.

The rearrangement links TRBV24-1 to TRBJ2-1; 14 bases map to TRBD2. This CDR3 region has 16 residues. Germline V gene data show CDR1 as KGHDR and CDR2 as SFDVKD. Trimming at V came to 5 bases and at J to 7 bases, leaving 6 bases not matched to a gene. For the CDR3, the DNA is TGTGCCACCAGTGTATACGGGACTAGCGGGGGAAATGAGCAGTTCTTC. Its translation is CATSVYGTSGGNEQFF.

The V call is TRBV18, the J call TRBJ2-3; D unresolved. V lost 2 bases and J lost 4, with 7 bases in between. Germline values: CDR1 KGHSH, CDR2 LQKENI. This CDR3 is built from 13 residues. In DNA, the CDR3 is TGTGCCAGCTCACCAGACAACGCAGATACGCAGTATTTT. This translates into CASSPDNADTQYF.

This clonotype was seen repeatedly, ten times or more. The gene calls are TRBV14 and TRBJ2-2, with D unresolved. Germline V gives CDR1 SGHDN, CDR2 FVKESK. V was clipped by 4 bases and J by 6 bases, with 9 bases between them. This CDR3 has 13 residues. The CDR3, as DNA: TGTGCCAGCAGCCTCGCCGTCGCCGGGGAGCTGTTTTTT. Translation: CASSLAVAGELFF.